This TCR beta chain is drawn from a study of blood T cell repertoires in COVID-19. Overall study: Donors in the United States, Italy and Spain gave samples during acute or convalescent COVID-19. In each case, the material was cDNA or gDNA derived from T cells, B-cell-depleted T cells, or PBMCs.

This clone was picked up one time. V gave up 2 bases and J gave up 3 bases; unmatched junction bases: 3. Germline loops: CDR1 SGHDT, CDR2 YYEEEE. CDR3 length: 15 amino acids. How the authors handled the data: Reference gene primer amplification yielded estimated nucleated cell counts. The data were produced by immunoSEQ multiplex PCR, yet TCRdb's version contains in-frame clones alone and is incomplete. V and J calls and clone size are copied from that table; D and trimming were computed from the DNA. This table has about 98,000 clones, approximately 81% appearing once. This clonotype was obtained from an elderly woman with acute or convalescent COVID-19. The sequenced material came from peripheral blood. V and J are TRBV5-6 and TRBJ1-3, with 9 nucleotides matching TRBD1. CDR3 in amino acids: CASSLQGADGNTIYF. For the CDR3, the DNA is TGTGCCAGCAGCTTACAGGGGGCGGATGGAAACACCATATATTTT.